This TCR beta chain derives from a study of vaccination and CD4 T cells after COVID-19. The CDR3 contains 16 residues. Trimming at V came to 4 bases and at J to 5 bases, leaving 10 bases not matched to a gene. CDR1 is MDHEN and CDR2 is SYDVKM in the germline V gene. Cultured CD4+ T-cell DNA underwent Oncomine TCR Beta short-read sequencing. Genomic DNA extraction was carried out from cultured CD4+ T cells. Each CDR3 protein is one row after TCRdb ran MiXCR on the PCR reads. The top ten hold 11% of the sample, which has around 7,000 distinct CDR3 sequences, roughly a third seen once. Treatment noted: approximately nine-day PBMC culture with coronavirus spike peptide pools or control peptides (ViraFEST assay). The unexposed donor provided CD4+ T cells, which were taken before the COVID-19 pandemic (2011-2018). In the case of this clonotype: Its antigen is unidentified.

The rearrangement links TRBV28 to TRBJ2-3, with 9 bases aligning to TRBD2. The sequence derives from a human donor in good health. Sequencing was performed on CD4+ T cells from blood, cultured in vitro. CDR3 protein: CASSSPSGIMVDTQYF. The CDR3 coding sequence is TGTGCCAGCAGTTCCCCTAGCGGGATTATGGTAGATACGCAGTATTTT.